This T cell receptor (beta chain) was sequenced for a study of shared clonotypes between healthy human individuals (TCRdb year 2020). About the investigation overall: Three men and two women, aged 18 to 49 years, made up the cohort. For each donor, CD4 naive and CD4 memory were each given three plates, CD8 naive was given two plates, and CD8 memory was given one plate. Blood TCR repertoires of several healthy adults were deeply sequenced to estimate repertoire size and the extent of clonotype sharing between individuals. To increase sequencing depth and limit assay-specific biases, different laboratories used diverse techniques to prepare libraries and sequence TCR repertoires. Leukapheresis yielded between about 0.9 and 10 billion PBMCs per donor.

Healthy HIV-negative adults with no recently reported acute infections or vaccinations were included as donors. All donors were Caucasian adults living in Nashville, Tennessee, USA. CD4+ T cells were enriched through magnetic negative selection, after which naive cells were positively selected on CD45RA and the remaining negative fraction served as the memory subset. Blood was collected by leukapheresis, and PBMCs were isolated by Ficoll-Histopaque density gradient centrifugation and then cryopreserved in liquid nitrogen vapor phase. Analytical flow cytometry was used to check the purity and quantity of every magnetically sorted T cell population. Genomic DNA was isolated from each sorted fraction and quantified by UV absorbance on a Nanodrop 2000c. Using the deep immunoSEQ assay, TCR CDR3 regions were amplified from genomic DNA by multiplex PCR. Extracted genomic DNA from each cell subset was distributed evenly across all wells of several immunoSEQ 96-well plates, and each plate was treated as a replicate. For sorted subsets, 150 to 250 ng genomic DNA, equal to approximately 30,000 T cell genomes, was loaded into each replicate PCR. The purified libraries were quantified using a Qubit 3.0 fluorometer, sized with a Bioanalyzer 2100, and then quantified again using the KAPA Library Quantification kit. Each immunoSEQ 96-well plate was sequenced on its own single-read 150-cycle Illumina NextSeq 550 flow cell. Per the source publication's procedure: The immunoSEQ output contained only junctional sequences without quality scores, so filtering could not match that applied to full-length reads. To assign V/J genes and CDR3, sequences were annotated against IMGT germline references using PyIR, a Python wrapper for IgBLAST v1.9. Reads were filtered out if the reads had weak V/J assignments (E-value above 1e-6), no CDR3, stop codons, out-of-frame junctions, or ambiguous translated residues. V3J clonotypes were defined as sequences sharing the same inferred V gene, J gene, and CDR3 amino acid sequence. Percentage overlap between repertoires was calculated by dividing the number of shared unique clonotypes by the size of the smaller repertoire. Three approaches were used to assess repertoire richness: RTK rarefaction, the Chao1 estimator, and Recon v2.1 estimates of unobserved clonotypes. OLGA was used to compute generation probabilities for all TCRbeta clonotypes that the gDNA method yielded from a handful of donors. Here the immuneACCESS table is served through TCRdb, limited to in-frame sequences with V and J called. Missing clones are a known gap in these copies; in checked studies unresolved V genes cover under half, and the rest lacks a known reason. That table supplies the V and J calls and clone size; D and trimming were determined from the DNA. The sample table holds over a million clones, of which about 80% were seen once. The ten most abundant clones make up 1.4% to 1.5% of the sample.

Regarding this clone: The clone's antigen remains unknown. Within one base of it there is no much larger clone, and no base qualities were kept.

The full study reports these points: Sampling was restricted to blood, and TCR repertoires in tissues likely differ from the TCR repertoires found in blood. Larger estimated clonotype richness was generally found for naive subsets than for memory subsets. Rarefaction of sorted-subset datasets indicated incomplete sequencing despite the large sequencing depth. Sharing across four donors was observed for roughly 5% of naive CD4, over 3% of naive CD8, 2% to 2.5% of memory CD4, and less than 0.45% of memory CD8 clonotypes. Compared with non-shared clonotypes, clonotypes shared by all four sorted-subset donors had higher generation probabilities. The genetic and exposure-history diversity represented was limited by the small number of donors. Based on pairwise subsampling, the degree of clonotype sharing among donors was expected to be affected by sequencing depth.

The germline ends are 17 bases apart after V is trimmed by 5 bases and J by 2 bases. The CDR3, from cysteine to phenylalanine, totals 16 residues. The only DNA kept is the CDR3, 48 bases in frame from the first base. The germline V gene encodes CDR1 LNHDA and CDR2 SQIVND (reference sequence). The receptor was derived from a man younger than 35 in good health. Sequencing was performed on memory CD4+ T cells sorted from blood. This specimen's cell subset or site label, per the study, means: CD45RA-negative fraction. This sequence uses TRBV19 and TRBJ2-3, and TRBD1 may be the D gene, going by 6 matching bases. The CDR3 in this case is CASSSSGRGLTDTQYF. The DNA reads as follows: TGTGCCAGTAGTTCTTCCGGCAGGGGCCTCACAGATACGCAGTATTTT.